This TCR beta chain was identified during a study of somatic mutations in cytotoxic T cells in rheumatoid arthritis. Per the germline V gene, CDR1 is SGHAT and CDR2 is FQNNGV. The V end was cut by 5 bases, the J end by 4 bases, with 12 bases between. The CDR3 is made up of 14 amino acids. Magnetic beads with positive selection isolated CD4+ and CD8+ fractions, whose purity was verified by flow cytometry. The protocol was immunoSEQ multiplex PCR, while the TCRdb copy is restricted to in-frame clones and leaves out a portion. This table has some 25,000 clones, over 65% appearing once. The sequenced sample consisted of CD8+ T cells sorted from blood. This clonotype originated in a woman aged 18-29 years in good health. The chain carries TRBV11-2 and TRBJ2-1; D gene uncertain. DNA for the CDR3: TGTGCCAGCAGCAGATCAGACTCTTACAATGAGCAGTTCTTC. Its protein product is CASSRSDSYNEQFF.